This paragraph reports one TCR beta chain. Germline loops: CDR1 LGHNA, CDR2 YSLEER. J lost 2 bases, V lost 6 bases, and 10 bases had no gene match. This CDR3 has 16 amino acids. The data were taken from a study of blood T cell repertoires in COVID-19. In the original analysis: Reference gene primers were amplified, and this amplification served to estimate nucleated cell counts. Profiled with immunoSEQ multiplex PCR; TCRdb holds only in-frame clones, not every one. The V and J calls and clone size are taken from that table; D and trimming were inferred from the DNA. The profile covers approximately 250,000 clones, with around 88% appearing a single time and about 5.4% taken by the ten largest.

The chain couples TRBV4-3 to TRBJ2-1, with 7 positions matching TRBD2. Sequences were obtained from peripheral blood. This sequence originates from a woman older than 75 with COVID-19, enrolled during active disease. The chain's CDR3 is CASSHLGGGAYNEQFF. CDR3 in DNA: TGCGCCAGCAGTCACTTAGGCGGGGGTGCCTACAATGAGCAGTTCTTC.